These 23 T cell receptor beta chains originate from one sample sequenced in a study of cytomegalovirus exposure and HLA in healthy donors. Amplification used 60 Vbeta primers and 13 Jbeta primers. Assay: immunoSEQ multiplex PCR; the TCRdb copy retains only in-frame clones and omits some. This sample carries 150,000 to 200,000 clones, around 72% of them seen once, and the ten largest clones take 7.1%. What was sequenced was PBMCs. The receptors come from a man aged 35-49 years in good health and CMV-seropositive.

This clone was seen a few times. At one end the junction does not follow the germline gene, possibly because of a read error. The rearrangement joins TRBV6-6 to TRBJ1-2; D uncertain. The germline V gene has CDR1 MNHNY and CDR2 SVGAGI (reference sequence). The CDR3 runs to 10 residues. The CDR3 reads CASSYAETVF. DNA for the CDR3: TGTGCCAGCAGTTACGCAGAGACTGTTTTC.

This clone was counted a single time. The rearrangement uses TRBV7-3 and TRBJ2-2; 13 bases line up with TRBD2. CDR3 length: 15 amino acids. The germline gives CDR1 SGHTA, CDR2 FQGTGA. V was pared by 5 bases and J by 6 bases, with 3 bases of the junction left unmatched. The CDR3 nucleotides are TGTGCCAGCAGCGCCGGACTAGCGGGGGCCGGGGAGCTGTTTTTT. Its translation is CASSAGLAGAGELFF.

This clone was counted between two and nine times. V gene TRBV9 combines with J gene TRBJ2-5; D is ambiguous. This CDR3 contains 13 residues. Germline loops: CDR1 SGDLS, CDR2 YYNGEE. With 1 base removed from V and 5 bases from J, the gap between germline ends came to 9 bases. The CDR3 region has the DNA TGTGCCAGCAGCGTAACCCCCGAGGAGACCCAGTACTTC. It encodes CASSVTPEETQYF.

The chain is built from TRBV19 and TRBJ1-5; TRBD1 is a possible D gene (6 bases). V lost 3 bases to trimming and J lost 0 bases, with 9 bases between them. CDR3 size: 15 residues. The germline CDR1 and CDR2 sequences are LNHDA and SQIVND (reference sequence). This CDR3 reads CASSMGHYSNQPQHF. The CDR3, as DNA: TGTGCCAGTAGTATGGGACACTATAGCAATCAGCCCCAGCATTTT. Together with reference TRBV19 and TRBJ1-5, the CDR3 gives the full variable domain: DGGITQSPKYLFRKEGQNVTLSCEQNLNHDAMYWYRQDPGQGLRLIYYSQIVNDFQKGDIAEGYSVSREKKESFPLTVTSAQKNPTAFYLCASSMGHYSNQPQHFGDGTRLSIL.

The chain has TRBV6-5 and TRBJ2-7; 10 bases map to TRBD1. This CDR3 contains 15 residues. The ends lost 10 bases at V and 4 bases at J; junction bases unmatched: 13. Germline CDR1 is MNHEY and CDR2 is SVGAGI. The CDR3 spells CATKFSGTGEYEQYF. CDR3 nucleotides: TGTGCCACTAAATTTTCCGGGACAGGGGAATACGAGCAGTACTTC.

CDR3 sequence reads: CASSPAGLAGKTQYF. The CDR3 region has the DNA TGTGCCAGCTCACCGGCCGGACTAGCGGGGAAGACCCAGTACTTC. J is TRBJ2-5 and V is TRBV18, with 12 nucleotides matching TRBD2. V gave up 3 bases and J gave up 6 bases; unmatched junction bases: 5. The CDR3 is 15 residues long. Per the germline V gene, CDR1 is KGHSH and CDR2 is LQKENI.

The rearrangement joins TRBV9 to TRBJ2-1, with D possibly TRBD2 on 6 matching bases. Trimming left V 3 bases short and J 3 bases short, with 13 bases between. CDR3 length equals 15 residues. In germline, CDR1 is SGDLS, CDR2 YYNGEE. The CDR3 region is CASSAGGLNYNEQFF. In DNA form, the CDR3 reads TGTGCCAGCAGCGCCGGGGGACTGAACTACAATGAGCAGTTCTTC.

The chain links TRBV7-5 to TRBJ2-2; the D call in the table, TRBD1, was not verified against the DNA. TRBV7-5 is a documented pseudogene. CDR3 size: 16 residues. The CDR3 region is CARSYRTGRNTGELFF. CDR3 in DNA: TGTGCCAGAAGTTACCGGACAGGGCGGAACACCGGGGAGCTGTTTTTT.

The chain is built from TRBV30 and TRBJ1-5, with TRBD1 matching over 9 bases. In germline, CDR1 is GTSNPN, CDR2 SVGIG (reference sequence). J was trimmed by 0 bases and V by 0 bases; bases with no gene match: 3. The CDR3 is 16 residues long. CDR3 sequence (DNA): TGTGCCTGGAGTGTAGGGACAGGGCATAGCAATCAGCCCCAGCATTTT. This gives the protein CAWSVGTGHSNQPQHF. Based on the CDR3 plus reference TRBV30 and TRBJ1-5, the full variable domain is SQTIHQWPATLVQPVGSPLSLECTVEGTSNPNLYWYRQAAGRGLQLLFYSVGIGQISSEVPQNLSASRPQDRQFILSSKKLLLSDSGFYLCAWSVGTGHSNQPQHFGDGTRLSIL.

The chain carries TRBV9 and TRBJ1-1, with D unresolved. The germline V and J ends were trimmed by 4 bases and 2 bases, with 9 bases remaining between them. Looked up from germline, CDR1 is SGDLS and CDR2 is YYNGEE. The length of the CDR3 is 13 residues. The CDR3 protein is CASSPSTNTEAFF. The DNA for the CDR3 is TGTGCCAGCAGCCCCAGTACCAACACTGAAGCTTTCTTT.

CDR3 DNA sequence: TGTGCCAGCAGTCCTTTTGGGGACAGCGAGGGGCCCCAGCATTTT. This encodes CASSPFGDSEGPQHF. The rearrangement links TRBV6-6 to TRBJ1-5; 7 bases are shared with TRBD1. The CDR3 contains 15 residues. Germline V gene sequence: CDR1 MNHNY, CDR2 SVGAGI (reference sequence). The trim removed 5 bases at V and 9 bases at J, leaving 13 bases unmatched.

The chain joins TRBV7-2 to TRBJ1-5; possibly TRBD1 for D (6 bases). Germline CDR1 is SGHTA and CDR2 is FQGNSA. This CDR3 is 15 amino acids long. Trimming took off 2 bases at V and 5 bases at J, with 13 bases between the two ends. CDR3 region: CASSLSGGLHQPQHF. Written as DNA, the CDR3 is TGTGCCAGCAGCTTATCGGGGGGGCTTCATCAGCCCCAGCATTTT.

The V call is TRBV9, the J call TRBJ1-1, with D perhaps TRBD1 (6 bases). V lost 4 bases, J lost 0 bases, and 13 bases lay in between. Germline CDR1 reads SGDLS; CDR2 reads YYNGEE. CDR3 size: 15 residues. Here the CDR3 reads CASSPYTGLNTEAFF. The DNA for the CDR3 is TGTGCCAGCAGCCCCTATACAGGGTTGAACACTGAAGCTTTCTTT.

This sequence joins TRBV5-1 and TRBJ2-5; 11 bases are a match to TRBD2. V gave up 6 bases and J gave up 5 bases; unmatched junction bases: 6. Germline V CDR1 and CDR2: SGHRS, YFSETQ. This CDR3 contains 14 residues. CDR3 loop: CASTPLAGGETQYF. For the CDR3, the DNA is TGCGCCAGCACTCCTTTAGCGGGGGGGGAGACCCAGTACTTC.

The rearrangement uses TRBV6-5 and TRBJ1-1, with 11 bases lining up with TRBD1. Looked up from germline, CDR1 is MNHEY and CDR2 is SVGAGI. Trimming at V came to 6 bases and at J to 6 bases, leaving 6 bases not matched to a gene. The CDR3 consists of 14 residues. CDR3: CASRPGQGAAEAFF. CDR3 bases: TGTGCCAGCAGGCCCGGACAGGGGGCGGCTGAAGCTTTCTTT.

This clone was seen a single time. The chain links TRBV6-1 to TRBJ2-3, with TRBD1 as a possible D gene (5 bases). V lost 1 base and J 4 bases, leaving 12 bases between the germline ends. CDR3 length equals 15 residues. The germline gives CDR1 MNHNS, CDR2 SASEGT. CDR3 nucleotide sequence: TGTGCCAGCAGTGAAGAAGTGGGGCAGGCAGATACGCAGTATTTT. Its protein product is CASSEEVGQADTQYF.

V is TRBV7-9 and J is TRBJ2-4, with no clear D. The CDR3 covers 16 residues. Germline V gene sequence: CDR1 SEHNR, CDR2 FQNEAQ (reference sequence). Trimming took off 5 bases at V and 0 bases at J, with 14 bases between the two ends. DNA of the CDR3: TGTGCCAGCAGCCCTCAGCCGGCGGCAGCCAAAAACATTCAGTACTTC. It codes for CASSPQPAAAKNIQYF.

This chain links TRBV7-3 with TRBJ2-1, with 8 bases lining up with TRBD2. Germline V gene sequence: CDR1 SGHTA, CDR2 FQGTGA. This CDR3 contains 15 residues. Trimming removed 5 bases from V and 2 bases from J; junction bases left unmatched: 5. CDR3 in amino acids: CASSPGLAAYNEQFF. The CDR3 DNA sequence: TGTGCCAGCAGCCCAGGACTAGCAGCCTACAATGAGCAGTTCTTC.

Written as DNA, the CDR3 is TGTGCCAGTAGTATCTACGGGGGGCGGAACACTGAAGCTTTCTTT. It translates to CASSIYGGRNTEAFF. J is TRBJ1-1 and V is TRBV19; D is perhaps TRBD1 (6 bases). Germline V gene lookup returns CDR1 LNHDA and CDR2 SQIVND (reference sequence). The CDR3 totals 15 residues. The V gene lost 3 bases and the J gene lost 1 base, with 12 bases spanning the gap. The variable domain in full, with the rest retrieved from reference TRBV19 and TRBJ1-1, is DGGITQSPKYLFRKEGQNVTLSCEQNLNHDAMYWYRQDPGQGLRLIYYSQIVNDFQKGDIAEGYSVSREKKESFPLTVTSAQKNPTAFYLCASSIYGGRNTEAFFGQGTRLTVV.

The CDR3 loop reads CASSLTGTGNSPLHF. The CDR3 DNA reads as TGTGCCAGCAGCTTAACCGGGACAGGGAATTCACCCCTCCACTTT. V is TRBV7-2 and J is TRBJ1-6; 9 bases are a match to TRBD1. V lost 2 bases to trimming and J lost 7 bases; unmatched junction nucleotides: 3. CDR1 and CDR2 (germline): SGHTA, FQGNSA. The CDR3 loop spans 15 amino acids.

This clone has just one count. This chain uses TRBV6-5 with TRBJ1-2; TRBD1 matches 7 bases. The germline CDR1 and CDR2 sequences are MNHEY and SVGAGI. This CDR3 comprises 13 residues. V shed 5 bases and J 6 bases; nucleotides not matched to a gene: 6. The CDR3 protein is CASSPGGRNGYTF. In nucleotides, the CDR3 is TGTGCCAGCAGTCCAGGGGGTAGGAATGGCTACACCTTC.

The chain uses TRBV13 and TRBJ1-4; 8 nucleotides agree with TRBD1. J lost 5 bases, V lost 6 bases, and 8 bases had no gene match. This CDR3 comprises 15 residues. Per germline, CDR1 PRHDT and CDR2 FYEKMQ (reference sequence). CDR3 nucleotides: TGTGCCAGCAGATCGACAGGACAGGGCAATGAAAAACTGTTTTTT. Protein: CASRSTGQGNEKLFF.

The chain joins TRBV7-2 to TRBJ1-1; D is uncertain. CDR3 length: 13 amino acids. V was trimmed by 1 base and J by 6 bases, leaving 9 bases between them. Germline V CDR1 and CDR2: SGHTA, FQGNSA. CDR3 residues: CASSLERGSEAFF. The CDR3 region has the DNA TGTGCCAGCAGCTTAGAGAGAGGGTCTGAAGCTTTCTTT.